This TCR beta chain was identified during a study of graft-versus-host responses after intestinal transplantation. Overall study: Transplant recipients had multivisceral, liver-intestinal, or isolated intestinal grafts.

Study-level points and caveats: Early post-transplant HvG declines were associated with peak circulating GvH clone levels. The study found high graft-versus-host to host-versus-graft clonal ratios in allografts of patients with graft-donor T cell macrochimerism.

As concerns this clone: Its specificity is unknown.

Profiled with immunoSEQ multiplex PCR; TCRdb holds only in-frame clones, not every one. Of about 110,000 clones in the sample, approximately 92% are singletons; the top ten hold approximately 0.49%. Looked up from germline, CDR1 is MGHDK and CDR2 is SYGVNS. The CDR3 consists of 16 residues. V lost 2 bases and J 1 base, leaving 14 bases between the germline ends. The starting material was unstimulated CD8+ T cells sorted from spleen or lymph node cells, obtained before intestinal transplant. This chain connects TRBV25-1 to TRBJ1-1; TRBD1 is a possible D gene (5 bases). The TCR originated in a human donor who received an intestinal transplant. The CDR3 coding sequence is TGTGCCAGCAGTGAAATGAACTCCGGGACGAACACTGAAGCTTTCTTT. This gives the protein CASSEMNSGTNTEAFF.